The clone carrying this T cell receptor (beta chain) was recorded a few times. TCRdb itself ran the 5' RACE reads through MiXCR, one entry per CDR3 protein. There are fewer than 500,000 distinct CDR3 sequences in the sample; roughly an eighth occur only once, and 0.8% to 1% lies in the top ten. This entry comes from a study of identical twins. These data were also filed under a second study, of yellow fever vaccine responses in identical twins.

Material: CD4+ T cells sorted from blood. This TCR derives from a woman under 30 in good health.

CDR3 loop: CASSAYRGDNEQFF. CDR3 DNA: TGTGCCAGCAGTGCATACCGGGGGGACAATGAGCAGTTCTTC. This rearrangement joins TRBV12-3 or TRBV12-4 to TRBJ2-1; 7 bases are a match to TRBD2. V was pared by 5 bases and J by 5 bases, with 6 bases of the junction left unmatched. The CDR3 has 14 residues.